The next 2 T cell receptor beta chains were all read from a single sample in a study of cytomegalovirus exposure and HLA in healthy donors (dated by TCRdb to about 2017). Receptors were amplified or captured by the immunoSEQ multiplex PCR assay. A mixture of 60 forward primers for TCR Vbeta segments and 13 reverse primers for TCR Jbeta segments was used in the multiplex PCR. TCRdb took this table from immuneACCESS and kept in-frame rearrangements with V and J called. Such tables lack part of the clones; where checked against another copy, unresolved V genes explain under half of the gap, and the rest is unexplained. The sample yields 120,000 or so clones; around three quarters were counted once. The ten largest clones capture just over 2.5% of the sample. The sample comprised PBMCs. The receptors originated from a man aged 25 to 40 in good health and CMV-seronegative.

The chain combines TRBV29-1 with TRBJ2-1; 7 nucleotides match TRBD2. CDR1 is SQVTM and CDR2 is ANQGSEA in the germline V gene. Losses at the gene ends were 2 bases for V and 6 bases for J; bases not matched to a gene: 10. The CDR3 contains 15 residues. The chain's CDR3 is CSVEIGASGLNEQFF. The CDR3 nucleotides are TGCAGCGTTGAAATCGGGGCTAGCGGTCTCAATGAGCAGTTCTTC.

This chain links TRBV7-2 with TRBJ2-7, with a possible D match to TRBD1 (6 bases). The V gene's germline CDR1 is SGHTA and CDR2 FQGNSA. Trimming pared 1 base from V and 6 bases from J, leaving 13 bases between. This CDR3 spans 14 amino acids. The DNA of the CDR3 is TGTGCCAGCAGCTTAGGGCAGGGGTCGGGCGAGCAGTACTTC. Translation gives CASSLGQGSGEQYF.